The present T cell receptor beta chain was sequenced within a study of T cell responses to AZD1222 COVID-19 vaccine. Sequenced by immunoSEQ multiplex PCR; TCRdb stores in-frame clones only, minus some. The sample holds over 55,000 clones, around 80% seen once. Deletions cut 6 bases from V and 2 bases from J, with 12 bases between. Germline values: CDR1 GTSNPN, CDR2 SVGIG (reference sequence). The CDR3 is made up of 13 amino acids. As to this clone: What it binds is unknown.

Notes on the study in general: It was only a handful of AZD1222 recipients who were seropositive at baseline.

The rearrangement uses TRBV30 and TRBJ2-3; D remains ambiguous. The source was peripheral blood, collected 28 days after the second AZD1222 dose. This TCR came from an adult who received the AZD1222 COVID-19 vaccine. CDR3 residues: CACRSVPTDTQYF. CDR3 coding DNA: TGTGCCTGCCGCTCGGTGCCCACAGATACGCAGTATTTT.